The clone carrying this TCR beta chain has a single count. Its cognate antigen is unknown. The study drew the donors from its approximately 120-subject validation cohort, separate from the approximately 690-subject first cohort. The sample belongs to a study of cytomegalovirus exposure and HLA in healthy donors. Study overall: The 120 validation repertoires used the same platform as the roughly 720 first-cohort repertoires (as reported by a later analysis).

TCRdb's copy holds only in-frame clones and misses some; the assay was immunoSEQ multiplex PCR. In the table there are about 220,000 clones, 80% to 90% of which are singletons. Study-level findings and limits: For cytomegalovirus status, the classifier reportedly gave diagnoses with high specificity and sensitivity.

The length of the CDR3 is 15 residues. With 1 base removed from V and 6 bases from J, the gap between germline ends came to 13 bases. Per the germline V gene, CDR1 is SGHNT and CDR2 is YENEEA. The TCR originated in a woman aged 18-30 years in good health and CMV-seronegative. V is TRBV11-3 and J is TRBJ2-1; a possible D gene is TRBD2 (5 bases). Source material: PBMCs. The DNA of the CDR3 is TGTGCCAGCAGCTTAGGTGGGAGTGGCATCAATGAGCAGTTCTTC. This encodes CASSLGGSGINEQFF.